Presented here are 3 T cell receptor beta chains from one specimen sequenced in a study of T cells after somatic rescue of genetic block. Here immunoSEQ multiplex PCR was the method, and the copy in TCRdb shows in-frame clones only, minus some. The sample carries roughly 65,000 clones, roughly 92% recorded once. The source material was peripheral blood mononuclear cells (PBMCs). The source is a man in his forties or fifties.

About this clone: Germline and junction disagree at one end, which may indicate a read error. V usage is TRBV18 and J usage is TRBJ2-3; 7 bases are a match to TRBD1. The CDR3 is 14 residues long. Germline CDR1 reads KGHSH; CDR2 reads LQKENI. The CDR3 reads CASSPPQGADTQYF. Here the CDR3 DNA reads TGTGCCAGCTCGCCACCCCAGGGGGCAGATACGCAGTATTTT.

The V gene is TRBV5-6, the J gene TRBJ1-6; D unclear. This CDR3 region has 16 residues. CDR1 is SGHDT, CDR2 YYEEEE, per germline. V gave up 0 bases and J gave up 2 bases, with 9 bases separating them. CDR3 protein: CASSLGGSPYNSPLHF. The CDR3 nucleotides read TGTGCCAGCAGCTTGGGGGGTAGCCCCTATAATTCACCCCTCCACTTT. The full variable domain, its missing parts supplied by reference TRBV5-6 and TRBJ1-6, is DAGVTQSPTHLIKTRGQQVTLRCSPKSGHDTVSWYQQALGQGPQFIFQYYEEEERQRGNFPDRFSGHQFPNYSSELNVNALLLGDSALYLCASSLGGSPYNSPLHFGNGTRLTVT.

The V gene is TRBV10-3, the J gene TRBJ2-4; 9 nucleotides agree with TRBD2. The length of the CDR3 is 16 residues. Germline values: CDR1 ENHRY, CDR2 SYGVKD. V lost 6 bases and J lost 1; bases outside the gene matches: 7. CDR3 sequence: CAISPTSGRAKNIQYF. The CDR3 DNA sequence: TGTGCCATCAGCCCGACTAGCGGCCGGGCCAAAAACATTCAGTACTTC.